What follows are 21 T cell receptor beta chains derived from one specimen sequenced in a study of T cells of healthy individuals. TCRdb reprocessed the 5' RACE reads with MiXCR, giving one entry per CDR3 protein. Of some 69,000 distinct CDR3 sequences in the sample, about 16% were seen once. The receptor source for this set is a human donor in good health.

The chain joins TRBV2 to TRBJ1-2, with D possibly being TRBD1 (5 bases). This CDR3 region has 14 residues. Trimming shortened V by 2 bases and J by 4 bases, and 11 bases separated the two germline ends. Germline CDR1 is SNHLY and CDR2 is FYNNEI. CDR3 sequence: CASSERAGAYGYTF. In DNA form, the CDR3 reads TGTGCCAGCAGTGAAAGGGCCGGGGCCTATGGCTACACCTTC.

This clonotype was observed many times. The J gene is TRBJ1-1, the V gene TRBV12-3 or TRBV12-4; D gene unclear. CDR3 length: 15 residues. The germline V and J ends were trimmed by 5 bases and 11 bases, with 24 bases remaining between them. The CDR3 nucleotides read TGTGCCAGCAGTCACGGCCCGCGGGGTGAGAGGAACGCTTTCTTT. The encoded protein is CASSHGPRGERNAFF.

This clonotype was observed at least ten times. CDR3: CASSNWRETQYF. Written as DNA, the CDR3 is TGTGCCAGCAGTAATTGGAGGGAGACCCAGTACTTC. V gene TRBV28 combines with J gene TRBJ2-5; a weak D match, TRBD2 (5 bases). Trimming pared 5 bases from V and 5 bases from J, leaving 9 bases between. The germline V gene encodes CDR1 MDHEN and CDR2 SYDVKM. The CDR3 runs 12 residues.

This chain connects TRBV7-2 to TRBJ1-1; the D is unclear. The V and J ends lost 3 bases and 1 base respectively, with 6 bases between them. The length of the CDR3 is 13 residues. CDR1 and CDR2 from the germline V gene are SGHTA and FQGNSA. The CDR3 protein is CASSFKANTEAFF. The CDR3 DNA reads as TGTGCCAGCAGCTTTAAGGCGAACACTGAAGCTTTCTTT.

This clonotype was seen ten or more times. The chain employs TRBV7-9 and TRBJ1-5; a possible D gene is TRBD1 (5 bases). V dropped 1 base and J dropped 6 bases, with 7 bases sitting between them. This CDR3 is 13 amino acids long. The V gene's germline CDR1 is SEHNR and CDR2 FQNEAQ (reference sequence). The CDR3 DNA follows: TGTGCCAGCAGCTTAGGAGGGGTTCAGCCCCAGCATTTT. Its translation: CASSLGGVQPQHF.

The chain joins TRBV29-1 to TRBJ2-7; 14 bases agree with TRBD2. The germline V gene has CDR1 SQVTM and CDR2 ANQGSEA. After removal of 4 bases from V and 2 bases from J, the junction contained 13 bases not matched to a gene. The CDR3 contains 18 residues. The CDR3 here is CSVVPGTSGSKRPYEQYF. The DNA of the CDR3 is TGCAGCGTTGTTCCCGGGACTAGCGGGAGCAAGAGACCCTACGAGCAGTACTTC.

This clonotype occurred a few times. The chain combines TRBV5-4 with TRBJ2-1, with 10 nucleotides matching TRBD2. The germline V gene has CDR1 SGHNT and CDR2 YYREEE (reference sequence). Trimming cost V 4 bases and J 2 bases; bases outside gene matches: 6. The CDR3 length is 16 residues. The CDR3 sequence: CASSSGLAATYNEQFF. The DNA for the CDR3 is TGTGCCAGCAGCAGTGGACTAGCGGCAACCTACAATGAGCAGTTCTTC.

The chain joins TRBV28 to TRBJ2-7, with 7 bases matching TRBD2. V gave up 3 bases and J gave up 9 bases; unmatched junction bases: 11. The CDR3 contains 14 residues. Per the germline V gene, CDR1 is MDHEN and CDR2 is SYDVKM. The CDR3 bases are TGTGCCAGCAGTTTGGTTGCGGGAGTAGTAGTGCAGTACTTC. Translated: CASSLVAGVVVQYF.

This clonotype was detected a few times. The rearrangement uses TRBV20-1 and TRBJ2-7; D remains ambiguous. Germline V gene data show CDR1 as DFQATT and CDR2 as SNEGSKA (reference sequence). The length of the CDR3 is 12 residues. V shed 0 bases and J shed 4 bases, with 7 bases lying between them. CDR3 loop: CSARDEKYEQYF. The DNA of the CDR3 is TGCAGTGCTAGAGATGAAAAATACGAGCAGTACTTC.

J is TRBJ2-3 and V is TRBV12-3 or TRBV12-4; no definite D call. Trimming removed 4 bases at V and 5 bases at J, with 7 bases between. This CDR3 has 12 residues. CDR3 protein: CASSSSGDTQYF. In nucleotides, the CDR3 is TGTGCCAGCAGTTCGTCGGGAGATACGCAGTATTTT.

This clonotype was observed at least ten times. The gene calls are TRBV18 and TRBJ1-2; 8 positions agree with TRBD1. Germline lookup yields CDR1 KGHSH and CDR2 LQKENI. V lost 5 bases and J lost 1; bases outside the gene matches: 12. This CDR3 contains 17 residues. CDR3 nucleotide sequence: TGTGCCAGCTCAATTAGTGGACAGGGAAGTATTAACTATGGCTACACCTTC. Translating it yields CASSISGQGSINYGYTF.

At least ten counts were recorded for this clonotype. J is TRBJ2-3 and V is TRBV15; unclear D gene. The CDR3 extends over 15 amino acids. Trimming took off 0 bases at V and 2 bases at J, with 9 bases between the two ends. Per germline, CDR1 LNHNV and CDR2 YYDKDF (reference sequence). Written as DNA, the CDR3 is TGTGCCACCAGCAGAGAAGGCAGTGTCACAGATACGCAGTATTTT. Translated: CATSREGSVTDTQYF.

This clonotype came up many times. The chain joins TRBV29-1 to TRBJ2-2, with D possibly matching TRBD1 (5 bases). V lost 7 bases and J lost 0, with 9 bases in between. From germline, CDR1 is SQVTM and CDR2 ANQGSEA. This CDR3 has 13 amino acids. The DNA for the CDR3 is TGCAGCGGCCAGGGTTCGAACACCGGGGAGCTGTTTTTT. Its translation: CSGQGSNTGELFF.

This clonotype was found a few times. The chain recombines TRBV7-3 with TRBJ1-1, with TRBD1 matching over 8 bases. This CDR3 spans 15 amino acids. Trimming took 8 bases from V and 1 from J; bases not matched to a gene: 9. CDR1 is SGHTA and CDR2 is FQGTGA in the germline V gene. CDR3 protein: CASRTTGTGNTEAFF. The CDR3 nucleotides are TGTGCCAGCCGAACCACCGGGACAGGGAACACTGAAGCTTTCTTT. Variable domain in full (rest from reference TRBV7-3 and TRBJ1-1): GAGVSQTPSNKVTEKGKYVELRCDPISGHTALYWYRQSLGQGPEFLIYFQGTGAADDSGLPNDRFFAVRPEGSVSTLKIQRTERGDSAVYLCASRTTGTGNTEAFFGQGTRLTVV.

CDR3 in amino acids: CASSRTGTYEQYF. CDR3 sequence (DNA): TGCGCCAGCAGCCGGACAGGGACCTACGAGCAGTACTTC. The chain combines TRBV5-1 with TRBJ2-7; 8 positions agree with TRBD1. The CDR3 sequence is 13 residues long. The V gene's germline CDR1 is SGHRS and CDR2 YFSETQ. V shed 4 bases and J 2 bases; nucleotides not matched to a gene: 2. Complete variable domain (other parts from reference TRBV5-1 and TRBJ2-7): KAGVTQTPRYLIKTRGQQVTLSCSPISGHRSVSWYQQTPGQGLQFLFEYFSETQRNKGNFPGRFSGRQFSNSRSEMNVSTLELGDSALYLCASSRTGTYEQYFGPGTRLTVT.

The chain employs TRBV5-1 and TRBJ2-7, with TRBD1 identical over 10 bases. The germline gives CDR1 SGHRS, CDR2 YFSETQ. The length of the CDR3 is 14 residues. Germline trimming cut 3 bases from V and 3 bases from J; bases unmatched to any gene: 3. The CDR3 sequence is CASSWGTGVYEQYF. CDR3 coding DNA: TGCGCCAGCAGCTGGGGGACAGGGGTCTACGAGCAGTACTTC.

This clonotype was found a few times. This chain uses TRBV20-1 with TRBJ1-2; no clear D gene. V was shortened by 0 bases and J by 0 bases, with 5 bases between the two germline ends. Per germline, CDR1 DFQATT and CDR2 SNEGSKA (reference sequence). This CDR3 is built from 13 residues. The CDR3 coding sequence is TGCAGTGCTAGAGAACTCACTAACTATGGCTACACCTTC. Amino acids: CSARELTNYGYTF.

V usage is TRBV6-1 and J usage is TRBJ2-5; no reliable D call. The germline CDR1 and CDR2 sequences are MNHNS and SASEGT. V was trimmed by 6 bases and J by 3 bases, leaving 5 bases between them. The CDR3 covers 11 residues. This CDR3 is CASRQEETQYF. The CDR3, as DNA: TGTGCCAGCAGGCAAGAAGAGACCCAGTACTTC.

This clonotype was counted only a few times. This chain uses TRBV5-1 with TRBJ2-7, with 10 bases aligning to TRBD2. The CDR3 has 14 residues. Looked up from germline, CDR1 is SGHRS and CDR2 is YFSETQ. The junction had 11 bases not matched to a gene; V was cut back by 7 bases and J by 7 bases. CDR3 DNA: TGCGCCAGCGCCAGGACTAGCGGTGTAAGAGAGCAGTACTTC. Its translation is CASARTSGVREQYF.

The sample holds a few counts of this clonotype. The CDR3 spells CASSSGLRAETQYF. For the CDR3, the DNA is TGTGCCAGCAGTTCGGGCCTAAGGGCAGAGACCCAGTACTTC. The chain joins TRBV28 to TRBJ2-5; D gene unclear. CDR1 is MDHEN, CDR2 SYDVKM, per germline. The CDR3 is 14 amino acids. The V and J ends lost 4 bases and 4 bases respectively, with 13 bases between them. Complete variable domain (other parts from reference TRBV28 and TRBJ2-5): DVKVTQSSRYLVKRTGEKVFLECVQDMDHENMFWYRQDPGLGLRLIYFSYDVKMKEKGDIPEGYSVSREKKERFSLILESASTNQTSMYLCASSSGLRAETQYFGPGTRLLVL.

The chain has TRBV28 and TRBJ2-7; 7 bases are shared with TRBD1. Germline V gives CDR1 MDHEN, CDR2 SYDVKM. Trimming cost V 5 bases and J 3 bases; bases outside gene matches: 16. The CDR3 consists of 17 residues. The CDR3 spells CASSHDRVSTIYYEQYF. DNA for the CDR3: TGTGCCAGCAGTCATGACAGGGTATCAACTATCTACTACGAGCAGTACTTC.